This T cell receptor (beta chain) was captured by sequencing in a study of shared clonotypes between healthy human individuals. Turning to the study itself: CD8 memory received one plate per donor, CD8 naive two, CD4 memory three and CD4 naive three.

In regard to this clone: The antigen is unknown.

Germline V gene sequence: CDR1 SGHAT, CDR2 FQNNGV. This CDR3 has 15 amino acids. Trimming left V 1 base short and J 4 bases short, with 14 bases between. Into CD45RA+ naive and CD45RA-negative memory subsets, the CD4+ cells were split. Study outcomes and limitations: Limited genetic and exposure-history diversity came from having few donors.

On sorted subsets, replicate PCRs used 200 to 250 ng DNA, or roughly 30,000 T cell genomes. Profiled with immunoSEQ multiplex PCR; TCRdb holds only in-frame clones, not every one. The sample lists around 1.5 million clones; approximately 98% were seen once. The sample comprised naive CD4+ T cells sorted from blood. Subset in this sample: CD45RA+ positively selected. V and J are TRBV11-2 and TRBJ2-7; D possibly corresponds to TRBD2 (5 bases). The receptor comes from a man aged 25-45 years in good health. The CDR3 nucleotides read TGTGCCAGCAGCTTAGTTCTAGCCAAGCTTTACGAGCAGTACTTC. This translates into CASSLVLAKLYEQYF.